Listed below are T cell receptor beta chains from one sample, sequenced in a study of monozygotic twins with inflammatory bowel disease. TCRdb reprocessed the 5' RACE reads, keeping one entry per CDR3 protein, no DNA. In all, the sample yields approximately 110,000 distinct CDR3 sequences. Material for sequencing was blood. The source of these receptors is a human donor with ulcerative colitis or Crohn's disease, or a healthy co-twin of an affected twin (not recorded which). CDR3s include the opening cysteine and the closing phenylalanine or tryptophan.

V	J	CDR3
TRBV12-3/TRBV12-4	TRBJ2-4	CASSLSGGPKNIQYF
TRBV6-2/TRBV6-3	TRBJ1-2	CASSNGEGYTF
TRBV20-1	TRBJ1-5	CSAINRGYSNQPQHF
TRBV9	TRBJ1-5	CASSSDDRNNQPQHF
TRBV18	TRBJ2-5	CASSRSDRSTETQYF
TRBV20-1	TRBJ2-5	CSATRDSQETQYF
TRBV5-1	TRBJ2-7	CASSLTVSYEQYF
TRBV2	TRBJ2-3	CASSVPETSGNPDTQYF
TRBV4-1	TRBJ2-2	CASSLRGRTGELFF
TRBV6-6	TRBJ1-6	CAKQAARDSPLHF
TRBV6-5	TRBJ1-5	CASSYGTYSNQPQHF